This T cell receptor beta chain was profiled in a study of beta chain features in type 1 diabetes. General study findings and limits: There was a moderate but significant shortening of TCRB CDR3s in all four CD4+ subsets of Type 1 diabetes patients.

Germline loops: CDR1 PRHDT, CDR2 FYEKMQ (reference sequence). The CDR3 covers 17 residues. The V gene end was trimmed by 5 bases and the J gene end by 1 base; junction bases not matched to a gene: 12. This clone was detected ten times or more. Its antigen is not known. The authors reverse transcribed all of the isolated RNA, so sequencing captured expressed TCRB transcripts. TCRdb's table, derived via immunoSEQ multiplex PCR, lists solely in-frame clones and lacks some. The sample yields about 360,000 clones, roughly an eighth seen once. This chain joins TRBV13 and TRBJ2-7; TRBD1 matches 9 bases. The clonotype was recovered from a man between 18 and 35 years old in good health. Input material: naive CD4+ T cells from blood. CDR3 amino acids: CASSAVDRGTVSYEQYF. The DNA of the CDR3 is TGTGCCAGCAGCGCCGTGGACAGGGGAACGGTATCCTACGAGCAGTACTTC.